The 21 T cell receptor beta chains below all came from one sample that was sequenced in a study of OX40 agonist ivuxolimab in advanced cancers. TCRdb's table, derived via immunoSEQ multiplex PCR, lists solely in-frame clones and lacks some. There are tens of thousands of clones in the sample; just under 75% occur only once, and around 18% lies in the top ten. Source: CD4+ or CD8+ T cells sorted from blood, taken in a trial of the OX40 agonist ivuxolimab. These receptors all come from an adult with an advanced solid tumor such as melanoma, head and neck, liver or kidney cancer.

The chain links TRBV28 to TRBJ2-1, with TRBD1 matching 7 bases. The CDR3 consists of 13 residues. The V segment lost 6 bases and the J segment 6 bases; nucleotides outside the gene matches: 5. The germline CDR1 and CDR2 sequences are MDHEN and SYDVKM. CDR3 in DNA: TGTGCCAGCAGCCAAGGGACAGTCAATGAGCAGTTCTTC. Protein sequence: CASSQGTVNEQFF. Full variable domain (missing parts from reference TRBV28 and TRBJ2-1): DVKVTQSSRYLVKRTGEKVFLECVQDMDHENMFWYRQDPGLGLRLIYFSYDVKMKEKGDIPEGYSVSREKKERFSLILESASTNQTSMYLCASSQGTVNEQFFGPGTRLTVL.

There are a few counts of this clone. In nucleotides, the CDR3 is TGTGCCAGCAGCGAGACTAGCGGGGCTAAGGATGAGCAGTTCTTC. It is translated as CASSETSGAKDEQFF. V gene TRBV7-8 combines with J gene TRBJ2-1, with 11 bases lining up with TRBD2. The length of the CDR3 is 15 residues. Trimming took 5 bases from V and 8 from J; bases not matched to a gene: 8. Germline lookup yields CDR1 SGHVS and CDR2 FQNEAQ.

This clone was seen only a few times. This rearrangement joins TRBV7-9 to TRBJ2-2; unclear D gene. Trimming stripped 4 bases from V and 8 bases from J, with 8 bases between. Per the germline V gene, CDR1 is SEHNR and CDR2 is FQNEAQ (reference sequence). The CDR3 has 12 residues. In nucleotides, the CDR3 is TGTGCCAGCAGCTCTCTCCGGGGGGAGCTGTTTTTT. Protein: CASSSLRGELFF.

The chain recombines TRBV15 with TRBJ2-1, with 8 positions matching TRBD2. There are 17 residues in the CDR3. J was trimmed by 6 bases and V by 1 base; bases with no gene match: 11. Germline CDR1 is LNHNV and CDR2 is YYDKDF (reference sequence). The CDR3 spells CATSRGLGGGTSNEQFF. The CDR3, as DNA: TGTGCCACCAGCAGAGGCCTGGGCGGGGGGACCTCCAATGAGCAGTTCTTC.

The chain combines TRBV28 with TRBJ2-2; no clear D gene. The CDR3 has 14 amino acids. V lost 3 bases and J lost 4, with 9 bases in between. The germline CDR1 and CDR2 sequences are MDHEN and SYDVKM. The CDR3 coding sequence is TGTGCCAGCAGTTTTCTTAGATCCACCGGGGAGCTGTTTTTT. The encoded protein is CASSFLRSTGELFF.

This clone was counted between two and nine times. The CDR3 DNA follows: TGTGCCAGCAGCGTAGAGGGGGGCGATACGCAGTATTTT. It encodes CASSVEGGDTQYF. The J gene is TRBJ2-3, the V gene TRBV9; D possibly matches TRBD1 or TRBD2 (6 bases each). The CDR3 is made up of 13 amino acids. Germline V gene lookup returns CDR1 SGDLS and CDR2 YYNGEE. Trimming shortened V by 0 bases and J by 6 bases, and 8 bases separated the two germline ends.

The chain employs TRBV13 and TRBJ2-7, with 14 bases fitting TRBD2. Germline lookup yields CDR1 PRHDT and CDR2 FYEKMQ (reference sequence). The CDR3 length is 15 residues. After removal of 5 bases from V and 3 bases from J, the junction contained 3 bases not matched to a gene. The CDR3 is CASSRGLAGGYEQYF. The CDR3 DNA reads TGTGCCAGCAGCCGAGGACTAGCGGGGGGCTACGAGCAGTACTTC.

This chain connects TRBV27 to TRBJ2-3, with 12 bases aligning to TRBD2. The junction had 2 bases not matched to a gene; V was cut back by 5 bases and J by 5 bases. Per the germline V gene, CDR1 is MNHEY and CDR2 is SMNVEV (reference sequence). CDR3 length equals 14 residues. CDR3 sequence reads: CASSLAGGRDTQYF. In nucleotides, the CDR3 is TGTGCCAGCAGTCTAGCGGGGGGGCGAGATACGCAGTATTTT.

The chain recombines TRBV19 with TRBJ2-4; possibly TRBD1 for D (5 bases). The germline CDR1 and CDR2 sequences are LNHDA and SQIVND (reference sequence). Trimming left V 2 bases short and J 8 bases short, with 22 bases between. This CDR3 has 17 amino acids. CDR3 DNA sequence: TGTGCCAGTAGTATATGGGGCAGTGTCACGTCTCGGGACATTCAGTACTTC. It encodes CASSIWGSVTSRDIQYF.

This clone showed up just a few times. The chain uses TRBV19 and TRBJ1-5, with TRBD1 identical over 9 bases. The CDR3 is 13 residues long. Per the germline V gene, CDR1 is LNHDA and CDR2 is SQIVND (reference sequence). V lost 10 bases and J lost 9; bases outside the gene matches: 10. This CDR3 reads CATGQGPLMPQHF. The CDR3 region has the DNA TGTGCCACTGGACAGGGGCCTTTGATGCCCCAGCATTTT.

The gene calls are TRBV5-1 and TRBJ1-6; 12 bases map to TRBD1. V lost 0 bases and J lost 0; bases outside the gene matches: 10. CDR1 is SGHRS, CDR2 YFSETQ, per germline. This CDR3 contains 21 residues. The CDR3 here is CASSLGLRDRGPGSYNSPLHF. For the CDR3, the DNA is TGCGCCAGCAGCTTGGGGCTAAGGGACAGGGGGCCAGGCTCCTATAATTCACCCCTCCACTTT.

This clone was seen a single time. The rearrangement links TRBV7-9 to TRBJ2-7; D perhaps matches TRBD2 (6 bases). The CDR3 runs to 14 residues. V lost 4 bases and J lost 4, with 14 bases in between. CDR1 is SEHNR and CDR2 is FQNEAQ in the germline V gene (reference sequence). CDR3 sequence (DNA): TGTGCCAGCAGCTCTAGCCTTCGGGGGTACGAGCAGTACTTC. Protein: CASSSSLRGYEQYF. The whole variable domain, filled in from reference TRBV7-9 and TRBJ2-7, reads DTGVSQNPRHKITKRGQNVTFRCDPISEHNRLYWYRQTLGQGPEFLTYFQNEAQLEKSRLLSDRFSAERPKGSFSTLEIQRTEQGDSAMYLCASSSSLRGYEQYFGPGTRLTVT.

This sequence joins TRBV5-1 and TRBJ1-2; TRBD1 aligns across 11 bases. Germline V gene lookup returns CDR1 SGHRS and CDR2 YFSETQ. V shed 1 base, J shed 2 bases, and the junction held 4 bases outside the gene matches. The length of the CDR3 is 16 residues. In DNA form, the CDR3 reads TGCGCCAGCAGCTTGTACGGGACAGGGGGAAACTATGGCTACACCTTC. The encoded protein is CASSLYGTGGNYGYTF.

The chain combines TRBV4-2 with TRBJ2-4; the match to TRBD1 covers 7 bases. V shed 4 bases, J shed 0 bases, and the junction held 18 bases outside the gene matches. Germline values: CDR1 LGHNA, CDR2 YNFKEQ. The CDR3 contains 20 residues. As DNA, the CDR3 is TGTGCCAGCAGCCCCCGGGCCTACGCTACAGGGGACCTAGCCAAAAACATTCAGTACTTC. Its protein product is CASSPRAYATGDLAKNIQYF.

The CDR3 DNA reads TGTGCCAGCAGCTTAGTTCGGGGGGGCCGCGGGGAGCTGTTTTTT. It yields the protein CASSLVRGGRGELFF. This chain links TRBV11-3 with TRBJ2-2, with TRBD2 matching over 8 bases. Germline values: CDR1 SGHNT, CDR2 YENEEA. V lost 1 base and J lost 7; bases outside the gene matches: 5. CDR3 length: 15 residues.

The V call is TRBV7-9, the J call TRBJ2-7; D possibly matches TRBD1 or TRBD2 (6 bases each). Trimming pared 5 bases from V and 9 bases from J, leaving 23 bases between. The CDR3 loop spans 15 amino acids. Germline V CDR1 and CDR2: SEHNR, FQNEAQ (reference sequence). The CDR3: CASSPLKGGAPGQYF. In nucleotides, the CDR3 is TGTGCCAGCAGCCCACTGAAGGGGGGCGCCCCGGGGCAGTACTTC.

The chain is built from TRBV7-2 and TRBJ1-2; 7 bases fit TRBD1. CDR1 is SGHTA and CDR2 is FQGNSA in the germline V gene. The CDR3 runs 15 residues. Losses at the gene ends were 5 bases for V and 8 bases for J; bases not matched to a gene: 14. CDR3 in DNA: TGTGCCAGCAGCGTTCGTAGGGGGCTAACGAAAGGCTACACCTTC. It yields the protein CASSVRRGLTKGYTF.

The chain has TRBV2 and TRBJ2-3; D tentatively reads TRBD1 or TRBD2 (5 bases each). The CDR3 sequence is 15 residues long. Trimming pared 4 bases from V and 3 bases from J, leaving 14 bases between. The germline gives CDR1 SNHLY, CDR2 FYNNEI. The CDR3 sequence is CASSAGPQGTDTQYF. The CDR3 DNA reads TGTGCCAGCAGTGCGGGACCACAAGGGACAGATACGCAGTATTTT.

Remarks on this clone: A read error may produce the germline difference seen at one junction end. The chain recombines TRBV6-6 with TRBJ2-1; D not certain. There are 11 residues in the CDR3. Germline V CDR1 and CDR2: MNHNY, SVGAGI (reference sequence). The CDR3 DNA is TGTGCCAGCAGTTACTCATTTGAGCGGTTCTTC. This encodes CASSYSFERFF.

V is TRBV6-6 and J is TRBJ2-5; D is ambiguous. Trimming removed 2 bases at V and 4 bases at J, with 8 bases between. CDR3 length: 13 residues. Germline CDR1 and CDR2: MNHNY and SVGAGI (reference sequence). The CDR3 protein is CASSYPRSETQYF. CDR3 nucleotides: TGTGCCAGCAGTTACCCCCGATCAGAGACCCAGTACTTC.

This chain connects TRBV9 to TRBJ2-7; TRBD1 matches at 7 bases. Germline assignment: CDR1 SGDLS and CDR2 YYNGEE. The length of the CDR3 is 14 residues. V lost 0 bases and J lost 2; bases outside the gene matches: 2. DNA for the CDR3: TGTGCCAGCAGCGTAGAGGGACAGACCTACGAGCAGTACTTC. Translation: CASSVEGQTYEQYF.